Each of the 16 T cell receptor beta chains below was sequenced from the same sample in a study of T-cell reconstitution after alpha-beta-depleted transplantation in children. TCRbeta library preparation incorporated unique molecular identifiers. TCRdb processed the PCR reads anew with MiXCR; each CDR3 protein has one entry. The sample holds about 360,000 distinct CDR3 sequences, 10% to 15% seen once. The input for sequencing was PBMCs, taken from the stem cell graft. These receptors were collected from a human donor who donated a stem cell graft to a child with Fanconi anemia.

This clonotype was observed at least ten times. CDR3 in amino acids: CASSYYRTNTGELFF. CDR3 nucleotide sequence: TGTGCCAGCAGTTATTACAGAACCAACACCGGGGAGCTGTTTTTT. V usage is TRBV6-2 or TRBV6-3 and J usage is TRBJ2-2; D is uncertain. Germline V lookup: CDR1 MNHEY, CDR2 SVGEGT. Trimming took off 3 bases at V and 2 bases at J, with 10 bases between the two ends. The length of the CDR3 is 15 residues.

The rearrangement uses TRBV29-1 and TRBJ2-5; D is uncertain. The germline V gene encodes CDR1 SQVTM and CDR2 ANQGSEA. The V and J ends lost 3 bases and 2 bases respectively, with 16 bases between them. CDR3 length: 15 amino acids. The CDR3 loop is CSVDGVSPFQETQYF. The DNA of the CDR3 is TGCAGCGTTGATGGAGTCTCACCTTTTCAAGAGACCCAGTACTTC.

The V call is TRBV10-3, the J call TRBJ2-1; perhaps TRBD1 as D (5 bases). From germline, CDR1 is ENHRY and CDR2 SYGVKD. The CDR3 totals 15 residues. V was pared by 3 bases and J by 5 bases, with 14 bases between. The CDR3 protein is CAISEGTDTHNEQFF. The CDR3 DNA follows: TGTGCCATCAGTGAAGGCACGGACACTCACAATGAGCAGTTCTTC.

This clonotype occurred a few times. The rearrangement joins TRBV7-9 to TRBJ1-1, with a tentative D call TRBD1 (6 bases). Germline CDR1 SEHNR, CDR2 FQNEAQ (reference sequence). The CDR3 extends over 16 amino acids. The V end lost 5 bases, the J end lost 1 base, and 17 bases lay between the germline ends. The CDR3 loop reads CASSLLVHRENTEAFF. CDR3 nucleotides: TGTGCCAGCAGCCTGCTGGTTCACAGGGAGAACACTGAAGCTTTCTTT.

The V and J genes are TRBV25-1 and TRBJ2-1, with TRBD2 identical over 15 bases. The germline V gene encodes CDR1 MGHDK and CDR2 SYGVNS. This CDR3 has 17 residues. With 11 bases clipped from V and 6 bases from J, the junction kept 14 bases outside the gene matches. CDR3 residues: CAGGLAGGPIDFNEQFF. DNA for the CDR3: TGTGCCGGCGGACTAGCGGGGGGGCCGATCGATTTCAATGAGCAGTTCTTC.

This clonotype was observed at least ten times. The chain combines TRBV6-1 with TRBJ2-1, with 9 bases matching TRBD2. This CDR3 is 14 amino acids long. Germline assignment: CDR1 MNHNS and CDR2 SASEGT. Germline trimming cut 3 bases from V and 15 bases from J; bases unmatched to any gene: 12. The CDR3 nucleotides read TGTGCCAGCAGTGATAGCGGGGGCCCACTTAAGGGGTTCTTC. It is translated as CASSDSGGPLKGFF.

This sequence joins TRBV4-2 and TRBJ1-1; 9 bases match TRBD1. Germline CDR1 and CDR2: LGHNA and YNFKEQ. J gave up 8 bases and V 0 bases, and 7 bases lay outside the gene matches. CDR3 size: 15 residues. CDR3: CASSQDKGQGSEAFF. CDR3 sequence (DNA): TGTGCCAGCAGCCAAGATAAGGGACAGGGCTCAGAAGCTTTCTTT.

The chain carries TRBV6-1 and TRBJ2-7; tentatively, D is TRBD1 (6 bases). Germline V gives CDR1 MNHNS, CDR2 SASEGT. The CDR3 contains 15 residues. V was shortened by 5 bases and J by 0 bases, with 14 bases between the two germline ends. The CDR3 DNA follows: TGTGCCAGCAGTCCGGACAGCCTCGGCTCCTACGAGCAGTACTTC. Protein: CASSPDSLGSYEQYF.

This clonotype showed up just a few times. The chain recombines TRBV5-5 with TRBJ1-1; D not resolved. Germline CDR1 reads SGHKS; CDR2 reads YYEKEE (reference sequence). V gave up 4 bases and J gave up 1 base, with 17 bases separating them. The CDR3 contains 16 residues. The CDR3 DNA follows: TGTGCCAGCAGCCCCAGCGGAGGGCGGGGGAACACTGAAGCTTTCTTT. It specifies CASSPSGGRGNTEAFF.

This clonotype was counted once. J is TRBJ1-5 and V is TRBV6-1; D unclear. CDR3 size: 15 residues. In germline, CDR1 is MNHNS, CDR2 SASEGT. Trimming removed 6 bases at V and 11 bases at J, with 23 bases between. This chain's CDR3 is CASSPSLNRERAQHF. The CDR3 DNA reads TGTGCCAGCAGCCCTAGCCTAAACCGGGAAAGAGCCCAGCATTTT.

This clonotype came up a few times. The chain joins TRBV4-3 to TRBJ1-2; D is unclear. The germline V gene has CDR1 LGHNA and CDR2 YSLEER. The CDR3 is made up of 14 amino acids. V was clipped by 0 bases and J by 8 bases, with 13 bases between them. The CDR3 here is CASSQDKLGYGYTF. The CDR3 DNA follows: TGCGCCAGCAGCCAAGATAAACTCGGTTACGGCTACACCTTC.

This clonotype was counted between two and nine times. The chain is built from TRBV24-1 and TRBJ2-7, with D uncertain. CDR1 KGHDR and CDR2 SFDVKD come from the germline V gene. Trimming shortened V by 1 base and J by 4 bases, and 4 bases separated the two germline ends. The CDR3 contains 12 residues. The CDR3 DNA is TGTGCCACCAGTGATTTCAAATACGAGCAGTACGTC. This encodes CATSDFKYEQYV.

This clonotype was picked up a small number of times. The CDR3 DNA is TGTGCCAGCAGCTTAGACACTCGGTCCTACAATGAGCAGTTCTTC. Its translation is CASSLDTRSYNEQFF. The chain carries TRBV7-6 and TRBJ2-1; D is ambiguous. The CDR3 spans 15 residues. Trimming pared 1 base from V and 1 base from J, leaving 8 bases between. Germline V gives CDR1 SGHVS, CDR2 FNYEAQ. The variable domain in full, completed from reference TRBV7-6 and TRBJ2-1, reads GAGVSQSPRYKVTKRGQDVALRCDPISGHVSLYWYRQALGQGPEFLTYFNYEAQQDKSGLPNDRFSAERPEGSISTLTIQRTEQRDSAMYRCASSLDTRSYNEQFFGPGTRLTVL.

This chain uses TRBV11-2 with TRBJ1-1, with unresolved D. The ends were cut back, 1 base at V and 9 bases at J, with 9 bases in the middle. Germline CDR1 is SGHAT and CDR2 is FQNNGV. The CDR3 has 12 residues. The CDR3 DNA follows: TGTGCCAGCAGCTTAGTCCAGAGTAAAGCTTTCTTT. It codes for CASSLVQSKAFF. Using reference TRBV11-2 and TRBJ1-1 for the parts outside the CDR3, the full variable domain is EAGVAQSPRYKIIEKRQSVAFWCNPISGHATLYWYQQILGQGPKLLIQFQNNGVVDDSQLPKDRFSAERLKGVDSTLKIQPAKLEDSAVYLCASSLVQSKAFFGQGTRLTVV.

This clonotype has a handful of counts. CDR3 region: CASTESRDSYEQYF. The CDR3, as DNA: TGTGCCAGCACGGAGAGCAGGGACTCCTACGAGCAGTACTTC. V and J are TRBV12-3 or TRBV12-4 and TRBJ2-7; D possibly corresponds to TRBD1 (5 bases). The V end was cut by 7 bases, the J end by 0 bases, with 13 bases between. The CDR3 consists of 14 residues.

This clonotype was seen a few times. V gene TRBV6-1 combines with J gene TRBJ2-1, with D uncertain. The V gene lost 5 bases and the J gene lost 0 bases, with 11 bases spanning the gap. The CDR3 length is 15 residues. CDR1 is MNHNS and CDR2 is SASEGT in the germline V gene. The CDR3 sequence: CASSMAVSSYNEQFF. As DNA, the CDR3 is TGTGCCAGCAGTATGGCGGTGAGCTCCTACAATGAGCAGTTCTTC.